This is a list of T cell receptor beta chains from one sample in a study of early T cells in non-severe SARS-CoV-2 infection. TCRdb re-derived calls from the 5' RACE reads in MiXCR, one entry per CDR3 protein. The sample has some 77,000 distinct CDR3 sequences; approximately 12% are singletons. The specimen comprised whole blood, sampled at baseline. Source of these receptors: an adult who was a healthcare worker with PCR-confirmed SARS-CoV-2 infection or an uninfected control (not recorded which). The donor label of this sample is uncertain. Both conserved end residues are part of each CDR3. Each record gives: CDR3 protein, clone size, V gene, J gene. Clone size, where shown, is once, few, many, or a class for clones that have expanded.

CASSSLGQASFWDDGYTF	few	TRBV7-9	TRBJ1-2
CASRTSNTGELFF	many	TRBV3-1	TRBJ2-2
CASSDPLGNTEAFF	.	TRBV10-2	TRBJ1-1
CASRQGANTGELFF	many	TRBV12-3/TRBV12-4	TRBJ2-2
CATQIQDFDTEAFF	many	TRBV24-1	TRBJ1-1
CASSGLAGVSLTDTQYF	few	TRBV27	TRBJ2-3
CASTLAGVQDTQYF	many	TRBV25-1	TRBJ2-3
CASSSFSDTQYF	.	TRBV5-6	TRBJ2-3
CASSPRRFRGGTPDTQYF	few	TRBV18	TRBJ2-3
CASSLSVKQFF	few	TRBV7-2	TRBJ2-1
CASNSNAGNMNTEAFF	few	TRBV2	TRBJ1-1
CASSIVRGSDQPQHF	.	TRBV19	TRBJ1-5